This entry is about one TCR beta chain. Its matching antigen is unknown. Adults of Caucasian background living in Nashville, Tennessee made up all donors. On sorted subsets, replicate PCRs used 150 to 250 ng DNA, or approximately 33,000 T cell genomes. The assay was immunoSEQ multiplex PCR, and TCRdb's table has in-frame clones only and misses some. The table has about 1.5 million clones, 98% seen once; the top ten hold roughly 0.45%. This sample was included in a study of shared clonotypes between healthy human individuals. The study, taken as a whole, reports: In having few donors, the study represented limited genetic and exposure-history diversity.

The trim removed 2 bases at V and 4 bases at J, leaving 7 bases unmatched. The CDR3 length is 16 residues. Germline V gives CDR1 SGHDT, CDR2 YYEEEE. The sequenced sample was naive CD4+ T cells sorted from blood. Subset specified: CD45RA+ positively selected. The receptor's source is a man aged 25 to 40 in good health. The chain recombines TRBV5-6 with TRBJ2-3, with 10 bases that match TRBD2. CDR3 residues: CASSFRLSGGSDTQYF. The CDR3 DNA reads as TGTGCCAGCAGCTTCCGACTTAGCGGGGGGTCAGATACGCAGTATTTT.